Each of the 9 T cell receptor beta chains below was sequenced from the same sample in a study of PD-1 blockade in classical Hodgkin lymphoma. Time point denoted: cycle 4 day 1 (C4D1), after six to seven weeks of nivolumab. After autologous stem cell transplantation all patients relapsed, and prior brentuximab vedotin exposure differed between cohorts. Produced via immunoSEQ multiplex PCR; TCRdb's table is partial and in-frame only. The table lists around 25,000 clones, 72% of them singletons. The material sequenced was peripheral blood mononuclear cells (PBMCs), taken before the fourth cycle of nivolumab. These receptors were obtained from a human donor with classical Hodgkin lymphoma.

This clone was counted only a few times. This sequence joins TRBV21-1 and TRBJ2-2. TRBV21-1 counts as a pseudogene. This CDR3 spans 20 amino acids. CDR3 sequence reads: CASSTGGQLTKGTNTGELFF. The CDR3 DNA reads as TGTGCCAGCAGCACCGGCGGCCAACTGACAAAAGGAACGAACACCGGGGAGCTGTTTTTT.

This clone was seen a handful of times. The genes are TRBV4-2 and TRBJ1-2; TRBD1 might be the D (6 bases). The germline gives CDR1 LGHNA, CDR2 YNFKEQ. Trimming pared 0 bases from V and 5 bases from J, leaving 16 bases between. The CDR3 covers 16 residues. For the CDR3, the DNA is TGTGCCAGCAGCCAAGAAAAAAACAGGGTGGAATATGGCTACACCTTC. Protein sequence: CASSQEKNRVEYGYTF.

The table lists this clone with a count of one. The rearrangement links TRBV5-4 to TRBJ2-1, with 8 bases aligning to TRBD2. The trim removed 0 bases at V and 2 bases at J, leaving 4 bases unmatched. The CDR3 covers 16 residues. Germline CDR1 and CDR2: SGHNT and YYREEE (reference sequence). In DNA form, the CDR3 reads TGTGCCAGCAGCTTGGGAGCGGGGGCCGCCTACAATGAGCAGTTCTTC. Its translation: CASSLGAGAAYNEQFF.

CDR3 DNA sequence: TGTGCCAGCAGTTTACTGACCACAGATACGCAGTATTTT. Translating gives CASSLLTTDTQYF. J is TRBJ2-3 and V is TRBV27; D gene unclear. Germline-derived CDR1 and CDR2 are MNHEY and SMNVEV (reference sequence). Trimming took 2 bases from V and 2 from J, leaving 5 bases between them. The CDR3 runs to 13 residues.

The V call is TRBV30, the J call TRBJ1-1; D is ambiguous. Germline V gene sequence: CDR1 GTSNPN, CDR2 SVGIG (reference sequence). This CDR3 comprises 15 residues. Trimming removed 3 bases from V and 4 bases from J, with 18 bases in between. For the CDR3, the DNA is TGTGCCTGGAGGCCCTTCGGGGAGGAGGTCACTGAAGCTTTCTTT. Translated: CAWRPFGEEVTEAFF.

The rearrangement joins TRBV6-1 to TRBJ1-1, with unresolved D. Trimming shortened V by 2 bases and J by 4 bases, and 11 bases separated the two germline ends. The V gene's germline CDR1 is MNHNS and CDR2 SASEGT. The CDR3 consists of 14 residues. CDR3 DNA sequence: TGTGCCAGCAGTGAACAGGAGACATTCACTGAAGCTTTCTTT. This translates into CASSEQETFTEAFF.

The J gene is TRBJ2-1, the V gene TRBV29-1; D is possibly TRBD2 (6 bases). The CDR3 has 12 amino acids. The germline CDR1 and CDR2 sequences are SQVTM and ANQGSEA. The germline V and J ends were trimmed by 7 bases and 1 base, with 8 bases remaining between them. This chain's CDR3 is CSGSGSYNEQFF. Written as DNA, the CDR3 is TGCAGCGGTAGCGGTTCCTACAATGAGCAGTTCTTC.

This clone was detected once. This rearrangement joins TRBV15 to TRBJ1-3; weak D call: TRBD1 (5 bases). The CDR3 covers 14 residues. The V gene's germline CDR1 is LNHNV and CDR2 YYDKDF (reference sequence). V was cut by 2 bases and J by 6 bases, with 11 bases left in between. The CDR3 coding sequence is TGTGCCACCAGCAGACCCCAGGGTCCAAACACCATATATTTT. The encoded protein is CATSRPQGPNTIYF.

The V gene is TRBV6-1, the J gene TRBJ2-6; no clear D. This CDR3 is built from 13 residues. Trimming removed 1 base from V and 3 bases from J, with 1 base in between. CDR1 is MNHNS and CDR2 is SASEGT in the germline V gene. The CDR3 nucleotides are TGTGCCAGCAGTGAAGTTGGGGCCAACGTCCTGACTTTC. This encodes CASSEVGANVLTF.